These 3 T cell receptor beta chains were all obtained from the same sample, sequenced in a study of radiotherapy plus CTLA-4 blockade in lung cancer. The method was immunoSEQ multiplex PCR; TCRdb's version includes in-frame clones alone and lacks a portion of them. The data hold around 59,000 clones, with 72% observed a single time. The material was peripheral blood, obtained from a patient treated with radiotherapy plus ipilimumab. The receptors here all came from a human donor with non-small cell lung cancer whose response to radiotherapy plus ipilimumab could not be evaluated.

The chain joins TRBV19 to TRBJ2-2, with D hard to call. This CDR3 is 14 amino acids long. Trimming pared 6 bases from V and 7 bases from J, leaving 15 bases between. From germline, CDR1 is LNHDA and CDR2 SQIVND (reference sequence). The CDR3 DNA follows: TGTGCCAGTAGCCGAATCGGGTTCGGCGGGGAGCTGTTTTTT. Translating gives CASSRIGFGGELFF.

Concerning this clone: Other DNA variants within this sample encode the same CDR3. The rearrangement joins TRBV7-8 to TRBJ2-1; D might be TRBD1 (6 bases). The CDR3 has 15 amino acids. The germline CDR1 and CDR2 sequences are SGHVS and FQNEAQ. Trimming removed 5 bases at V and 1 base at J, with 12 bases between. CDR3 amino acids: CASSRSGTSYNEQFF. The DNA of the CDR3 is TGTGCCAGCAGCCGGTCCGGGACATCCTACAATGAGCAGTTCTTC.

V and J are TRBV2 and TRBJ2-2; D is possibly TRBD2 (6 bases). V was pared by 6 bases and J by 1 base, with 9 bases between. CDR1 and CDR2 from the germline V gene are SNHLY and FYNNEI. The CDR3 length is 14 residues. CDR3 sequence: CASRPTRNTGELFF. In DNA, the CDR3 is TGTGCCAGCAGGCCGACTAGGAACACCGGGGAGCTGTTTTTT.